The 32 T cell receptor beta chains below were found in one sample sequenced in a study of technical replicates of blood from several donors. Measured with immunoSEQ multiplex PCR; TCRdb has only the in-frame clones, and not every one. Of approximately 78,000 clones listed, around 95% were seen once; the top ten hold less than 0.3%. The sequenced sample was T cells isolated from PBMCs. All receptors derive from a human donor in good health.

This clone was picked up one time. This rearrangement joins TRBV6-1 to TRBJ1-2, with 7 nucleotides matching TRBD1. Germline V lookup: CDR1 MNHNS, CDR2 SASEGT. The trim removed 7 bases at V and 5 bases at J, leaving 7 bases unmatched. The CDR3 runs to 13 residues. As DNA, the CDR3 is TGTGCCAGCAAGGGGGACAGCGGATATGGCTACACCTTC. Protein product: CASKGDSGYGYTF.

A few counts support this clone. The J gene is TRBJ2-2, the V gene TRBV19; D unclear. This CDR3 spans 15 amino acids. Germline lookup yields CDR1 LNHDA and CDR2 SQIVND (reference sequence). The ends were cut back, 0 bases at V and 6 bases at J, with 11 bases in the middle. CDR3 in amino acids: CASSIDPHLPGELFF. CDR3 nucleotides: TGTGCCAGTAGTATAGATCCACACCTTCCCGGGGAGCTGTTTTTT.

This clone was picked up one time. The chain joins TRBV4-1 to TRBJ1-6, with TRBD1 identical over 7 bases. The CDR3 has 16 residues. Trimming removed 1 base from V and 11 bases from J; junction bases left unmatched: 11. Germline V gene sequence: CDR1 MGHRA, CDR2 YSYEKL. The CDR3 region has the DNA TGCGCCAGCAGCCAAGCAGGAGAGACAGGGACAACACCCCTCCACTTT. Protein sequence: CASSQAGETGTTPLHF.

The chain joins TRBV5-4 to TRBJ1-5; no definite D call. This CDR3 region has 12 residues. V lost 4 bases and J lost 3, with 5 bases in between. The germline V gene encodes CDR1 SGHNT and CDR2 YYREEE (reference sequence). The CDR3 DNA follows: TGTGCCAGCAGCATATTCAATCAGCCCCAGCATTTT. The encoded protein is CASSIFNQPQHF.

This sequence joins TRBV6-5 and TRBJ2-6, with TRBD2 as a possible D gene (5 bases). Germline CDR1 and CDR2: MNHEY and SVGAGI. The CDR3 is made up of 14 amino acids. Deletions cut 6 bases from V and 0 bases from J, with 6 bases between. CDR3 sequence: CASRRDSGANVLTF. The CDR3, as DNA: TGTGCCAGCAGGAGGGACTCTGGGGCCAACGTCCTGACTTTC.

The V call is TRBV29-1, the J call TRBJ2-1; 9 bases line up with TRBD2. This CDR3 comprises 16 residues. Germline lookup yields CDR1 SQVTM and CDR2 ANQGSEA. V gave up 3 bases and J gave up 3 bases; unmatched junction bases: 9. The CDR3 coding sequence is TGCAGCGTTGACGCCCAAGGACTAGCGAACTACAATGAGCAGTTCTTC. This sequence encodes CSVDAQGLANYNEQFF.

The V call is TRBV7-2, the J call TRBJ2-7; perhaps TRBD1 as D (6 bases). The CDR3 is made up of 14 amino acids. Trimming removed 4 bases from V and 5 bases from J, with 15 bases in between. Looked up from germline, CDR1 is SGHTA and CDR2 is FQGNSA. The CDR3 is CASSSGNSGDEQYF. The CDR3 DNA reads TGTGCCAGCAGCTCAGGAAACTCAGGGGACGAGCAGTACTTC.

Here the CDR3 reads CASSERTGTFSGNTIYF. The CDR3 bases are TGCGCCAGCAGTGAACGCACAGGAACTTTCTCTGGAAACACCATATATTTT. The rearrangement joins TRBV10-1 to TRBJ1-3; a weak D match, TRBD1 (5 bases). Trimming took 3 bases from V and 0 from J, leaving 15 bases between them. This CDR3 spans 17 amino acids. Germline CDR1 reads WNHNN; CDR2 reads SYGVQD (reference sequence).

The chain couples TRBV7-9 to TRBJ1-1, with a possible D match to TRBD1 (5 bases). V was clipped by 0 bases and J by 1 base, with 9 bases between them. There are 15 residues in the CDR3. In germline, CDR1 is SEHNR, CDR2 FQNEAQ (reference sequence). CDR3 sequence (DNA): TGTGCCAGCAGCTTAGCGGGGGGGACGAACACTGAAGCTTTCTTT. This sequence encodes CASSLAGGTNTEAFF.

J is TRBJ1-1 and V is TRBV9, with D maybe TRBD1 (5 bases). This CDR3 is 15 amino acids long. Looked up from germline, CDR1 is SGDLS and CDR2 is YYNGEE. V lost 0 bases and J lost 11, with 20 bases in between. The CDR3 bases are TGTGCCAGCAGCGTAGCGGCGACAGACGGATTGAGGGCTTTCTTT. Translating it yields CASSVAATDGLRAFF.

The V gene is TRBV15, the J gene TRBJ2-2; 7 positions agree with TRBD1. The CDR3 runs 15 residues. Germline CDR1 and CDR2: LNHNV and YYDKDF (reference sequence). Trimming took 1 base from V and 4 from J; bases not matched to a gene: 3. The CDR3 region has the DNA TGTGCCACCAGCAGAGGACAGGGTATCACCGGGGAGCTGTTTTTT. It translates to CATSRGQGITGELFF.

This CDR3 is CASSEWPSAKNIQYF. DNA for the CDR3: TGTGCCAGCAGTGAATGGCCTTCAGCCAAAAACATTCAGTACTTC. V is TRBV6-1 and J is TRBJ2-4, with D unclear. Germline CDR1 MNHNS, CDR2 SASEGT. CDR3 length: 15 residues. Trimming removed 2 bases at V and 0 bases at J, with 8 bases between.

The CDR3 reads CASSLGAEAFF. Written as DNA, the CDR3 is TGTGCCAGCAGCCTGGGAGCGGAAGCTTTCTTT. The V call is TRBV11-1, the J call TRBJ1-1; unclear D gene. Trimming cost V 5 bases and J 8 bases, with 9 bases left between them. Per germline, CDR1 SGHAT and CDR2 FQDESV (reference sequence). This CDR3 has 11 amino acids. Based on the CDR3 plus reference TRBV11-1 and TRBJ1-1, the full variable domain is EAEVAQSPRYKITEKSQAVAFWCDPISGHATLYWYRQILGQGPELLVQFQDESVVDDSQLPKDRFSAERLKGVDSTLKIQPAELGDSAMYLCASSLGAEAFFGQGTRLTVV.

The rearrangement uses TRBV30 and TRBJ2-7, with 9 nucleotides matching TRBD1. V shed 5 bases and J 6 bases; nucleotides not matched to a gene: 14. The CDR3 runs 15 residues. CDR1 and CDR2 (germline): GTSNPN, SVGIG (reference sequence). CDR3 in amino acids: CAWRARDRDAFEQYF. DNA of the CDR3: TGTGCCTGGCGCGCCCGGGACAGGGACGCGTTCGAGCAGTACTTC. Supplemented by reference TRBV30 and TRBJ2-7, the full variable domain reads SQTIHQWPATLVQPVGSPLSLECTVEGTSNPNLYWYRQAAGRGLQLLFYSVGIGQISSEVPQNLSASRPQDRQFILSSKKLLLSDSGFYLCAWRARDRDAFEQYFGPGTRLTVT.

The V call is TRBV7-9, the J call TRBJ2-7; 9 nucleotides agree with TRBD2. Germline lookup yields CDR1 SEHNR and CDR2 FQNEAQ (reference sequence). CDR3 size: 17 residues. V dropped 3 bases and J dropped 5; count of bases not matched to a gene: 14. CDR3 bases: TGTGCCAGCAGCTTGAAACCTCCGGGACTAGCTCCCAACGAGCAGTACTTC. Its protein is CASSLKPPGLAPNEQYF.

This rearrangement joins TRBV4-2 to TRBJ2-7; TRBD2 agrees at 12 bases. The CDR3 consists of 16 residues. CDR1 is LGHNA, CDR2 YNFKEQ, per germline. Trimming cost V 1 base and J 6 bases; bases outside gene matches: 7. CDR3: CASSQGLAGAAGEQYF. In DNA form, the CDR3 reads TGTGCCAGCAGCCAAGGACTAGCGGGAGCAGCCGGCGAGCAGTACTTC.

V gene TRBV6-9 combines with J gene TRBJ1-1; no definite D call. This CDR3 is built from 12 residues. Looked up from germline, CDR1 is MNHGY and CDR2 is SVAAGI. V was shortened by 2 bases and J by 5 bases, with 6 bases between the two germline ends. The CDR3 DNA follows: TGTGCCAGCAGTTATAGCCGGACTGAAGCTTTCTTT. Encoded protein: CASSYSRTEAFF.

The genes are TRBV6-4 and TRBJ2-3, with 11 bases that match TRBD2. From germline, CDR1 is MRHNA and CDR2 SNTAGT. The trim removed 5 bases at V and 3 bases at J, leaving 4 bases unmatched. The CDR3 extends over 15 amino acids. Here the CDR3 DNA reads TGTGCCAGCAGTCCGGGACTAGCGGAAACAGATACGCAGTATTTT. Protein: CASSPGLAETDTQYF.

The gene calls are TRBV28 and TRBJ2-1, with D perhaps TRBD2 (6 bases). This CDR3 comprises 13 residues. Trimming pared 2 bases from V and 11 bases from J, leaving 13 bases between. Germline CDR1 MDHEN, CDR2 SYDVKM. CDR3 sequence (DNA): TGTGCCAGCAGTTTAACGGGAGTTGGGAAGCAGTTCTTC. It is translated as CASSLTGVGKQFF.

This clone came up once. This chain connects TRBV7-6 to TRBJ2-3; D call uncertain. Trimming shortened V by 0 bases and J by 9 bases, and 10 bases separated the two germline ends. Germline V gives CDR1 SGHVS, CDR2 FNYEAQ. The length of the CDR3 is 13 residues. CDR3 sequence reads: CASSLAATNTQYF. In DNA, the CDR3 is TGTGCCAGCAGCTTAGCTGCGACAAACACGCAGTATTTT.

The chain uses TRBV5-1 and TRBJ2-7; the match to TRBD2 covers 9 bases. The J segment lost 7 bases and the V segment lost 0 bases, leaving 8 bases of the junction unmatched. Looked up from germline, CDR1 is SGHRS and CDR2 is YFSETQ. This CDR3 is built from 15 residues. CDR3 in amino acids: CASSLGLAVMREQYF. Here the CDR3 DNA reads TGCGCCAGCAGCTTGGGACTAGCGGTCATGAGGGAGCAGTACTTC. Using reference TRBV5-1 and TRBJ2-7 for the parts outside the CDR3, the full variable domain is KAGVTQTPRYLIKTRGQQVTLSCSPISGHRSVSWYQQTPGQGLQFLFEYFSETQRNKGNFPGRFSGRQFSNSRSEMNVSTLELGDSALYLCASSLGLAVMREQYFGPGTRLTVT.

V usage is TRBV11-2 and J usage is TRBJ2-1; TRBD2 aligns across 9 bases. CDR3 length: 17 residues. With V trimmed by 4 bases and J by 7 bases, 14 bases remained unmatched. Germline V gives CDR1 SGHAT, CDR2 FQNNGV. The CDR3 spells CASSSFPPSGTRNEQFF. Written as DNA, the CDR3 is TGTGCCAGCAGCTCCTTCCCCCCTAGCGGGACAAGGAATGAGCAGTTCTTC. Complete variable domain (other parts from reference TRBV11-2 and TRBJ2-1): EAGVAQSPRYKIIEKRQSVAFWCNPISGHATLYWYQQILGQGPKLLIQFQNNGVVDDSQLPKDRFSAERLKGVDSTLKIQPAKLEDSAVYLCASSSFPPSGTRNEQFFGPGTRLTVL.

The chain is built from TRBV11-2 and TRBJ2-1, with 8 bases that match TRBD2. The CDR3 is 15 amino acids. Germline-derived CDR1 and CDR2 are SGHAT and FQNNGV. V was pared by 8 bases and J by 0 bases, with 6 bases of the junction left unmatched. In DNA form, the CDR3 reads TGTGCCAGCGGGGGCGGGGGGAGCTCCTACAATGAGCAGTTCTTC. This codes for CASGGGGSSYNEQFF.

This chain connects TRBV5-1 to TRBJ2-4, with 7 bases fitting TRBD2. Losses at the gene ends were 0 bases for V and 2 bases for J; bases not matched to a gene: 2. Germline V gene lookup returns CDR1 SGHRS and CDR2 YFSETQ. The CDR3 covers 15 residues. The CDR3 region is CASSLEAGSKNIQYF. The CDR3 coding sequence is TGCGCCAGCAGCTTGGAAGCGGGATCCAAAAACATTCAGTACTTC.

DNA for the CDR3: TGCGCCAGCAGCCCCATGACTGTTAACACCGGGGAGCTGTTTTTT. Residues: CASSPMTVNTGELFF. The chain couples TRBV5-1 to TRBJ2-2; D unresolved. The CDR3 is 15 amino acids. CDR1 and CDR2 (germline): SGHRS, YFSETQ. Trimming removed 4 bases from V and 2 bases from J, with 12 bases in between.

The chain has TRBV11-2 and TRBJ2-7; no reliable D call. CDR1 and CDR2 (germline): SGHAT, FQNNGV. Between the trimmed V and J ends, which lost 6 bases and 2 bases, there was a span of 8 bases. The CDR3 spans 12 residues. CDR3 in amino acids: CASSPTAYEQYF. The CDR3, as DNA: TGTGCCAGCAGTCCGACTGCCTACGAGCAGTACTTC.

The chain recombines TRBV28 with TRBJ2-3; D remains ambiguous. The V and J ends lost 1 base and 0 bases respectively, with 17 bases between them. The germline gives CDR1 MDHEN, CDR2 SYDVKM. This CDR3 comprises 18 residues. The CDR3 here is CASSLSTRDKPSTDTQYF. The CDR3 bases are TGTGCCAGCAGTTTATCTACGCGAGATAAGCCTAGCACAGATACGCAGTATTTT.

CDR3 nucleotide sequence: TGTGCCAGCCGACAGGCTCTAGATGGCTACACCTTC. As protein: CASRQALDGYTF. This rearrangement joins TRBV2 to TRBJ1-2; the D gene is possibly TRBD1 (6 bases). This CDR3 has 12 amino acids. Germline lookup yields CDR1 SNHLY and CDR2 FYNNEI. V was shortened by 8 bases and J by 6 bases, with 13 bases between the two germline ends.

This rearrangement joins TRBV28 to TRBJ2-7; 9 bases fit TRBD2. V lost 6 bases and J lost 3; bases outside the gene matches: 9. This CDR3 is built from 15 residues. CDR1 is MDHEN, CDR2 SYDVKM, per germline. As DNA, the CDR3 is TGTGCCAGCAGGATGCGGGGGGGTGTCTACTACGAGCAGTACTTC. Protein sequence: CASRMRGGVYYEQYF.

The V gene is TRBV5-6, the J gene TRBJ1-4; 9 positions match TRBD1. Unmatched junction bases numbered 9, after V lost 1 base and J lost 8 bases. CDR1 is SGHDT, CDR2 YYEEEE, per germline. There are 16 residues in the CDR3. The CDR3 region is CASSLYLTGGYEKLFF. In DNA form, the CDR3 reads TGTGCCAGCAGCTTGTATTTGACAGGGGGGTACGAAAAACTGTTTTTT.

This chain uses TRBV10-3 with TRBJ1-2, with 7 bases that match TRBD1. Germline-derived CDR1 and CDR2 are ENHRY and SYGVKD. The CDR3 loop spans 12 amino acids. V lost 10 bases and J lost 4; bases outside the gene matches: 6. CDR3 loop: CATGTASYGYTF. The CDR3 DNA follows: TGTGCCACCGGGACAGCCAGCTATGGCTACACCTTC.

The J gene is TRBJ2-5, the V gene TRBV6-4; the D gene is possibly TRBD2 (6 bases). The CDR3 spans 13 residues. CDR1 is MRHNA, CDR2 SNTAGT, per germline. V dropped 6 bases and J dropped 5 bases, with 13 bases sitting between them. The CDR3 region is CASSTQGGETQYF. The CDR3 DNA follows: TGTGCCAGCAGCACCCAAGGAGGGGAGACCCAGTACTTC.